This T cell receptor (beta chain) was sequenced during a study of cytomegalovirus exposure and HLA in healthy donors. The overall study: Prior work identified around 110 million unique TCR beta sequences in about 179 million T cells. General observations from the study: The CMV antigen specificity of three CMV-associated chains was confirmed through in vitro analysis. The authors considered a cluster of highly shared sequence variants likely to be a sequencing artifact.

Vbeta (60) and Jbeta (13) primers were used in the PCR. Profiled with immunoSEQ multiplex PCR; TCRdb holds only in-frame clones, not every one. This table has about 81,000 clones, over 70% appearing once. With 8 bases removed from V and 4 bases from J, the gap between germline ends came to 11 bases. Germline V CDR1 and CDR2: SNHLY, FYNNEI. The CDR3 is made up of 12 amino acids. With respect to this clone: What it recognizes is unknown.

This TCR derives from a man aged 50 or older in good health and CMV-seropositive. Sequenced: PBMCs. V is TRBV2 and J is TRBJ1-2; TRBD1 is a possible D gene (5 bases). The CDR3 coding sequence is TGTGCCAGCTCGGGACTACTCTATGGCTACACCTTC. Residues: CASSGLLYGYTF.